This T cell receptor beta chain was captured in a study of shared clonotypes between healthy human individuals. This clone showed up just a few times. Antigen specificity is unknown. Only one base separates this from a far larger clonotype, so it likely reflects a read error. Different DNA sequences within this sample yield the same CDR3. Trimming took off 7 bases at V and 11 bases at J, with 20 bases between the two ends. The germline gives CDR1 SNHLY, CDR2 FYNNEI. This CDR3 has 13 amino acids. Study findings and constraints: The donor pool, a small one, limited the genetic and exposure-history diversity represented.

Sequencing was at deep level. Among the unsorted PBMC samples, replicate PCRs used about 280 ng DNA, 25,000 to 35,000 T cell genomes. Per the study methods: Junction-only sequences without quality scores came from ImmunoSEQ, so filtering differed. The protocol was immunoSEQ multiplex PCR, while the TCRdb copy is restricted to in-frame clones and leaves out a portion. That table gives V, J and clone size, and the DNA gave D and trimming. Of 450,000 to 500,000 clones listed, about 79% are singletons. The sample comprised PBMCs. The sequence was obtained from a woman aged 40-49 years in good health. Some clones in this sample may be carry-over from other donors' samples. This chain connects TRBV2 to TRBJ1-1, with D maybe TRBD1 (6 bases). This CDR3 reads CASKVEDSREAFF. In DNA, the CDR3 is TGTGCCAGCAAGGTCGAGGACAGCCGAGAGGCTTTCTTT.